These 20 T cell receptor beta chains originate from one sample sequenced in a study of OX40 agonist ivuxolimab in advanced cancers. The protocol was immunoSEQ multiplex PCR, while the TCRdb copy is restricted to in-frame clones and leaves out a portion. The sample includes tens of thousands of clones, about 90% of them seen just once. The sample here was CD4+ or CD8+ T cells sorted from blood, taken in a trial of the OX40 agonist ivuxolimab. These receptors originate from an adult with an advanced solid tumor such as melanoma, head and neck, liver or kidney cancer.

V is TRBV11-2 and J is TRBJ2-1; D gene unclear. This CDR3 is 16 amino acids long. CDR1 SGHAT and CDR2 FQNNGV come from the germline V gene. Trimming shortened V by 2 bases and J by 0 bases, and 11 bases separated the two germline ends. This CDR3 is CASSLQHLSSYNEQFF. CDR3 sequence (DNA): TGTGCCAGCAGCTTACAACACCTGAGCTCCTACAATGAGCAGTTCTTC. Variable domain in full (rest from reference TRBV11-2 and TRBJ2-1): EAGVAQSPRYKIIEKRQSVAFWCNPISGHATLYWYQQILGQGPKLLIQFQNNGVVDDSQLPKDRFSAERLKGVDSTLKIQPAKLEDSAVYLCASSLQHLSSYNEQFFGPGTRLTVL.

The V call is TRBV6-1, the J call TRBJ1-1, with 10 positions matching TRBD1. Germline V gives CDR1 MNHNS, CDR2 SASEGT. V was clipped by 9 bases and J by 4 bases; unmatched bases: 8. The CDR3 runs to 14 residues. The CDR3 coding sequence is TGTGCCAGTGAGGGACAGGGGACGAGCACTGAAGCTTTCTTT. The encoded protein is CASEGQGTSTEAFF.

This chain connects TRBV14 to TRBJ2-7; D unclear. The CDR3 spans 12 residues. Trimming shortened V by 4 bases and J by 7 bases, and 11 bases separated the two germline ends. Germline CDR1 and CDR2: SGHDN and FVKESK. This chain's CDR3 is CASSRFTGEQYF. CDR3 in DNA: TGTGCCAGCAGCCGCTTTACTGGGGAGCAGTACTTC.

CDR3 region: CASSQLNQGPGELFF. CDR3 in DNA: TGCGCCAGCAGTCAATTGAACCAGGGTCCCGGGGAGCTGTTTTTT. This rearrangement joins TRBV23-1 to TRBJ2-2; perhaps TRBD1 as D (5 bases). TRBV23-1 is sorted into the ORF group, with uncertain function. The V gene lost 1 base and the J gene lost 6 bases, with 12 bases spanning the gap. The CDR3 length is 15 residues.

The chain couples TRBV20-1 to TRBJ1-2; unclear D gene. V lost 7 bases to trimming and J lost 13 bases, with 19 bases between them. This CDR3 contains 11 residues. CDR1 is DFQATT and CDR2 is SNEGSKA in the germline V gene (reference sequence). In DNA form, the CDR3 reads TGCAGTGTCCCCGGTGGAGGGCCCAGCACCTTC. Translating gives CSVPGGGPSTF.

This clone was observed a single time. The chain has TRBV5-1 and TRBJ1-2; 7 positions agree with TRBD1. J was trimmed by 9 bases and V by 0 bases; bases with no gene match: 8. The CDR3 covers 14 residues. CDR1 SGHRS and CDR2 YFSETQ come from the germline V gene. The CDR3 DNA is TGCGCCAGCAGCTTGGAGGCAGGGGGTGATCGCTACACCTTC. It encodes CASSLEAGGDRYTF.

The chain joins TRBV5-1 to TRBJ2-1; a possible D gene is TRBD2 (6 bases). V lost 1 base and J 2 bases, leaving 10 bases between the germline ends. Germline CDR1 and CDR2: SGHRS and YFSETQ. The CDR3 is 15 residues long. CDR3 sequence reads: CASSLRASAYNEQFF. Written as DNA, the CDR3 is TGCGCCAGCAGCTTGAGGGCTAGCGCCTACAATGAGCAGTTCTTC.

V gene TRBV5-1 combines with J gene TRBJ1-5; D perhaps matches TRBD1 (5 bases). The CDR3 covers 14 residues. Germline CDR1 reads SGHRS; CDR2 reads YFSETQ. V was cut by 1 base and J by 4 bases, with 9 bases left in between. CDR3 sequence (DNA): TGCGCCAGCAGCTTGACAGGCAGGAATCAGCCCCAGCATTTT. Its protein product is CASSLTGRNQPQHF.

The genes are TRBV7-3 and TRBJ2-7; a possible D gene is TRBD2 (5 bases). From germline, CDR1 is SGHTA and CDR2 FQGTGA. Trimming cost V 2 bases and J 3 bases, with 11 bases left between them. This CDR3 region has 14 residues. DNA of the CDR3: TGTGCCAGCAGCTTAGACAACGGGGACTACGAGCAGTACTTC. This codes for CASSLDNGDYEQYF. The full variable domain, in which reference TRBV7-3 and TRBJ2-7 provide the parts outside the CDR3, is GAGVSQTPSNKVTEKGKYVELRCDPISGHTALYWYRQSLGQGPEFLIYFQGTGAADDSGLPNDRFFAVRPEGSVSTLKIQRTERGDSAVYLCASSLDNGDYEQYFGPGTRLTVT.

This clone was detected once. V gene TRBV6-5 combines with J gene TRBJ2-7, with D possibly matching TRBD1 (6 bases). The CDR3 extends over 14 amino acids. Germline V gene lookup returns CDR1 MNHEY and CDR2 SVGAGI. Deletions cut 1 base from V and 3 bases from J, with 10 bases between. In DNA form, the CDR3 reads TGTGCCAGCAGTTACTATACAGGGATCTACGAGCAGTACTTC. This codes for CASSYYTGIYEQYF.

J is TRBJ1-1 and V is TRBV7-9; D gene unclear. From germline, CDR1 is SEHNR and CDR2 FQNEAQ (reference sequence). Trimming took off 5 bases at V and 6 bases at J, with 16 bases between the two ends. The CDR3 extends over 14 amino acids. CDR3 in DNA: TGTGCCAGCAGCCCCCGCGGAGGGTCGGCTGAAGCTTTCTTT. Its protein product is CASSPRGGSAEAFF.

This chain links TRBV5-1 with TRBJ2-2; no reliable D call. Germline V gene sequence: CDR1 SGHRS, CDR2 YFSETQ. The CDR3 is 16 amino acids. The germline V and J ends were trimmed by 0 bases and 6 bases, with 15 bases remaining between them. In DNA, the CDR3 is TGCGCCAGCAGCTTGGAACGGCCCGGGTGGCCCGGGGAGCTGTTTTTT. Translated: CASSLERPGWPGELFF.

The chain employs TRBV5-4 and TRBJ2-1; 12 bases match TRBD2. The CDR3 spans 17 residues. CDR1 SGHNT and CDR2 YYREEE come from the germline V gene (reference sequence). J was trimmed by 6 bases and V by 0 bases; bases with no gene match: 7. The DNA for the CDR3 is TGTGCCAGCAGCTTGGGGCCGCTAGCGGGAGGGCCCAATGAGCAGTTCTTC. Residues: CASSLGPLAGGPNEQFF.

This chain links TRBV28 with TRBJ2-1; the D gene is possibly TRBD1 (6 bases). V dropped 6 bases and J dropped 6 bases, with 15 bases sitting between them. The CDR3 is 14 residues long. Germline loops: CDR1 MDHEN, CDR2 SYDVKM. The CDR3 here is CASRVPGTSNEQFF. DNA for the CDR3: TGTGCCAGCAGAGTGCCCGGGACAAGCAATGAGCAGTTCTTC.

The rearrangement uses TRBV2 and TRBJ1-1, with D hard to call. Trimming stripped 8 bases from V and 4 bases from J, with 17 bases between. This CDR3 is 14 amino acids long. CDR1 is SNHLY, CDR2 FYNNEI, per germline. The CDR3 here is CASCWAEIGTEAFF. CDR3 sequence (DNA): TGTGCCAGCTGTTGGGCCGAAATCGGCACTGAAGCTTTCTTT.

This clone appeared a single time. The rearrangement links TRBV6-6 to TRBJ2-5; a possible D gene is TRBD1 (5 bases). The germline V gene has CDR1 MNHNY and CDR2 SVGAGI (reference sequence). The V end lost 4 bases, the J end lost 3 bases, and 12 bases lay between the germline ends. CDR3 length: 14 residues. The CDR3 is CASSSTRQKETQYF. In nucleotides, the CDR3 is TGTGCCAGCAGTTCAACCCGACAGAAAGAGACCCAGTACTTC.

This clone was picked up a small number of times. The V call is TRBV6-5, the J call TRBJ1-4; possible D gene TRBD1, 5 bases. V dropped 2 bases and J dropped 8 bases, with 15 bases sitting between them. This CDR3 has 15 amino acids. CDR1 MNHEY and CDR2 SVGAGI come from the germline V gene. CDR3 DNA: TGTGCCAGCAGTTACGCCACGGGGGGAAAAGAAAAACTGTTTTTT. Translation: CASSYATGGKEKLFF.

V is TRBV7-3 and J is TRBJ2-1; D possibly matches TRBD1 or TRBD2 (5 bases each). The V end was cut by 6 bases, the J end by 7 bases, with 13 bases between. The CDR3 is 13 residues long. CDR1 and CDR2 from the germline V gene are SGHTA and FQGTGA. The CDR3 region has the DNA TGTGCCAGCAGTGGGGCAGGGACGAATGAGCAGTTCTTC. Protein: CASSGAGTNEQFF.

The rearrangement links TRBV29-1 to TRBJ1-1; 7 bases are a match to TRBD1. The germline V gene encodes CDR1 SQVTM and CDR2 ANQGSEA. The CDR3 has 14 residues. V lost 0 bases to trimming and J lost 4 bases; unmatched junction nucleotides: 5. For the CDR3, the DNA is TGCAGCGTTGAAGATTCGACAGGGAGCACTGAAGCTTTCTTT. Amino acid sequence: CSVEDSTGSTEAFF.

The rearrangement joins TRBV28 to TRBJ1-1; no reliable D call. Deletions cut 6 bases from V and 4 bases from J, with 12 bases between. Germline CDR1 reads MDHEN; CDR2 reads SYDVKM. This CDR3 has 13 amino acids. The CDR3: CASSRQLATEAFF. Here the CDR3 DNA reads TGTGCCAGCAGCCGACAACTGGCCACTGAAGCTTTCTTT.